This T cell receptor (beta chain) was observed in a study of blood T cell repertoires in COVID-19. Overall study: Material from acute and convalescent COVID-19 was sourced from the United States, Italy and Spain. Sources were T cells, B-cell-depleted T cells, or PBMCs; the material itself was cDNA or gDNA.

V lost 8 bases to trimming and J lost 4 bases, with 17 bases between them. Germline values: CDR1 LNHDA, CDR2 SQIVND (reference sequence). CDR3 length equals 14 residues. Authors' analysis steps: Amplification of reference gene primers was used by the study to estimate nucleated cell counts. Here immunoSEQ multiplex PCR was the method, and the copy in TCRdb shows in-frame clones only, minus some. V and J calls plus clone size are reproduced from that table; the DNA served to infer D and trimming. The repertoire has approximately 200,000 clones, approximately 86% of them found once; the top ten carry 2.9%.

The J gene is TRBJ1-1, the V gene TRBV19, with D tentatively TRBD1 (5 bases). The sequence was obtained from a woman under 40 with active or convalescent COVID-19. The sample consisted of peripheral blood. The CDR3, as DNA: TGTGCCAGTCTCCCCAGGGATAAGGGCACTGAAGCTTTCTTT. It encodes CASLPRDKGTEAFF. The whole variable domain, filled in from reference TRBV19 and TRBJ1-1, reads DGGITQSPKYLFRKEGQNVTLSCEQNLNHDAMYWYRQDPGQGLRLIYYSQIVNDFQKGDIAEGYSVSREKKESFPLTVTSAQKNPTAFYLCASLPRDKGTEAFFGQGTRLTVV.